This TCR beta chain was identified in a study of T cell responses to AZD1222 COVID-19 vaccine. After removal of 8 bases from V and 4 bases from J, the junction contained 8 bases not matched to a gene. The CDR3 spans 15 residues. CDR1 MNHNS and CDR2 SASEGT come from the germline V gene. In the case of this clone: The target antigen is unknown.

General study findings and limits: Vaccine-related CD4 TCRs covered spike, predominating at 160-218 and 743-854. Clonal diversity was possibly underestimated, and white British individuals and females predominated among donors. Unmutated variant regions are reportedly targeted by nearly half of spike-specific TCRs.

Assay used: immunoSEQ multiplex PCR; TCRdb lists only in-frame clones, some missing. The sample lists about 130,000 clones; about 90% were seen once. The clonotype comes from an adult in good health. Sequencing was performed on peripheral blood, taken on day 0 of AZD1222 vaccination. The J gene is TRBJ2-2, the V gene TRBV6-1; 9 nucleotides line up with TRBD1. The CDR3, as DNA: TGTGCCAGCGGAGATGGACAGGGGCCCACCGGGGAGCTGTTTTTT. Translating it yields CASGDGQGPTGELFF.